This T cell receptor beta chain was sequenced during a study of T cells in tumors after PD-1 blockade. Study-level results: Peripheral recruitment is suggested, as some novel exhausted tumor clones were in pre-treatment blood.

Turning to this clone: Antigen specificity is unknown.

Clones were read by immunoSEQ multiplex PCR, and TCRdb kept only the in-frame ones, dropping some. The repertoire holds 10,000 to 15,000 clones, with 63% as singletons. V shed 0 bases and J shed 8 bases, with 7 bases lying between them. The V gene's germline CDR1 is LNHNV and CDR2 YYDKDF (reference sequence). The length of the CDR3 is 13 residues. The TCR comes from a human donor with cutaneous squamous cell carcinoma. The genes are TRBV15 and TRBJ1-4; no clear D. Sequencing was performed on tumor tissue, taken before anti-PD-1 treatment. For the CDR3, the DNA is TGTGCCACCAGCAGAGATGAGGGCGAAAAACTGTTTTTT. Translation gives CATSRDEGEKLFF.